This T cell receptor (beta chain) was recovered during a study of beta chain features in type 1 diabetes. Study overall: Patients shared similar age, gender and cell yields with healthy donors. Findings and caveats of the study: Moderate yet significant TCRB CDR3 shortening was seen in Type 1 diabetes patients in all four CD4+ subsets. Diminished insertions and augmented deletions at VDJ junctions characterized type 1 diabetes patients.

V was cut by 1 base and J by 0 bases, with 8 bases left in between. Germline V gene lookup returns CDR1 SGHRS and CDR2 YFSETQ. The CDR3 extends over 15 amino acids. Turning to this clone: Its antigen is still unknown.

Expressed TCRB transcripts got sequenced, as all isolated RNA was reverse transcribed. Regulatory, naive and central memory T cell samples averaged approximately 3.3 million reads. The repertoire was sequenced with immunoSEQ multiplex PCR; TCRdb's copy has only in-frame clones and lacks some. The profile shows a few hundred thousand clones, about 16% of them singletons. J is TRBJ1-5 and V is TRBV5-1; possible D gene TRBD1, 6 bases. The TCR comes from a woman in her late teens or twenties in good health. Specimen: naive CD4+ T cells from blood. The CDR3 DNA reads as TGCGCCAGCAGCTTGTTGGGACATAGCAATCAGCCCCAGCATTTT. Protein: CASSLLGHSNQPQHF.